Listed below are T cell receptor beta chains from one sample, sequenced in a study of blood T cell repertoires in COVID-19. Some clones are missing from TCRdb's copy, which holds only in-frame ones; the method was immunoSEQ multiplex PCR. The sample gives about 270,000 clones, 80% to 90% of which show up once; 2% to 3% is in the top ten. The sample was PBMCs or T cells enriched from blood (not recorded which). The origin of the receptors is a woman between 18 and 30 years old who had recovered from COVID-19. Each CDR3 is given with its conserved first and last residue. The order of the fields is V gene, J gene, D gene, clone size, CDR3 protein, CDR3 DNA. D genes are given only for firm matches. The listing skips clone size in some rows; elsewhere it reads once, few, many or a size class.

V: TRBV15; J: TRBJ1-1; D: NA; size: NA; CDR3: CATSRDRGSGIEAFF; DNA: TGTGCCACCAGCAGAGATAGGGGGTCGGGGATAGAGGCTTTCTTT
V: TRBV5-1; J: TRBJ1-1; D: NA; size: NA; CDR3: CASSLGSTDNTEAFF; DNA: TGCGCCAGCAGCTTGGGATCGACAGACAACACTGAAGCTTTCTTT
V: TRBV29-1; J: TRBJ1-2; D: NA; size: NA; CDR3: CSALAESKIGYTF; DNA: TGCAGCGCATTAGCCGAATCCAAGATCGGCTACACCTTC
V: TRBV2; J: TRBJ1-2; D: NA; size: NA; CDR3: CASKGQIYGYTF; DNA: TGTGCCAGCAAAGGACAGATCTATGGCTACACCTTC
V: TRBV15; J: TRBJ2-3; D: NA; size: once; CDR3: CATSRDRRRRTDTQYF; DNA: TGTGCCACCAGCAGAGACCGCAGGAGGCGAACAGATACGCAGTATTTT
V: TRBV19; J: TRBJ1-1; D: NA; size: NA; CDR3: CASMNGGAMNTEAFF; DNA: TGTGCCAGTATGAATGGGGGGGCGATGAACACTGAAGCTTTCTTT
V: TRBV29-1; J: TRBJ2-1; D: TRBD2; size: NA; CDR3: CSVDGTPASGDYNEQFF; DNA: TGCAGCGTTGATGGGACCCCGGCTAGCGGGGATTACAATGAGCAGTTCTTC
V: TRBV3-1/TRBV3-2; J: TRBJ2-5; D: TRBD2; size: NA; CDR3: CASSRTSGGETQYF; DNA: TGTGCCAGCAGCCGAACTAGCGGGGGAGAGACCCAGTACTTC
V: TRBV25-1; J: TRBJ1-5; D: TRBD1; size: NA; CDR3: CASSEATGPTVPQHF; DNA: TGTGCCAGCAGTGAAGCGACAGGGCCTACAGTGCCCCAGCATTTT
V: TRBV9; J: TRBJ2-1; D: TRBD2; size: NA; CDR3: CASSVVGGGDNEQFF; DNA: TGTGCCAGCAGCGTAGTGGGGGGAGGGGACAATGAGCAGTTCTTC
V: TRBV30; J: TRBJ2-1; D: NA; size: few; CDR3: CAWTVAASYNEQFF; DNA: TGTGCCTGGACGGTAGCGGCCTCCTACAATGAGCAGTTCTTC
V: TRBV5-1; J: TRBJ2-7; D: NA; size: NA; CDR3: CASSLVRGPRVSREQYF; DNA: TGCGCCAGCAGCTTGGTTCGCGGGCCCCGGGTATCGCGCGAGCAGTACTTC
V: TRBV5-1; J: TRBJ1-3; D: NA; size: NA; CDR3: CASSLIGAGNTIYF; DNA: TGCGCCAGCAGCTTGATAGGGGCCGGAAACACCATATATTTT
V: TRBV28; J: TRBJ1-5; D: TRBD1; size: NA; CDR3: CASRTPRQGRGQPQHF; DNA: TGTGCCAGCAGAACCCCGCGACAGGGGAGGGGTCAGCCCCAGCATTTT
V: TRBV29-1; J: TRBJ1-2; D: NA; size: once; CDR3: CSGRGNYGYTF; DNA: TGCAGCGGCCGGGGAAACTATGGCTACACCTTC
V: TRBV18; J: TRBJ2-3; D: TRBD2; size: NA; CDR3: CASSPLAGVSTDTQYF; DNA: TGTGCCAGCTCACCTCTAGCGGGGGTCAGCACAGATACGCAGTATTTT
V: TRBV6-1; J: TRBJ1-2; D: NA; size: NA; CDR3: CASSETGQPFRPNYGYTF; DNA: TGTGCCAGCAGTGAGACTGGACAGCCCTTCCGGCCTAACTATGGCTACACCTTC
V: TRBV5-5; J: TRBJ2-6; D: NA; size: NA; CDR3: CASSGTTSGANVLTF; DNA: TGTGCCAGCAGCGGGACAACTTCTGGGGCCAACGTCCTGACTTTC
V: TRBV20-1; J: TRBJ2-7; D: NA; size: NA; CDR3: CSASDSYEQYF; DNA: TGCAGTGCTAGTGACAGCTACGAGCAGTACTTC
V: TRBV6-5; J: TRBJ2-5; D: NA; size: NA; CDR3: CASSKGGRIVETQYF; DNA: TGTGCCAGCAGTAAGGGGGGGAGGATCGTAGAGACCCAGTACTTC
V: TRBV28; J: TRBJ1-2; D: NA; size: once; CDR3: CASSTTDTYGYTF; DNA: TGTGCCAGCAGTACGACAGACACTTATGGCTACACCTTC
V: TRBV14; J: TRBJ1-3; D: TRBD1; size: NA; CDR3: CASSPLDRGPGNTIYF; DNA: TGTGCCAGCAGCCCATTGGACAGGGGGCCTGGAAACACCATATATTTT
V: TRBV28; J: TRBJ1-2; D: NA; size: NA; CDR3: CASSPGGGTNYGYTF; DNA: TGTGCCAGCAGTCCCGGGGGGGGAACTAACTATGGCTACACCTTC
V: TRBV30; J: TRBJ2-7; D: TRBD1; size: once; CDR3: CAWSDGTGWNEQYF; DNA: TGTGCCTGGAGTGACGGGACAGGGTGGAACGAGCAGTACTTC
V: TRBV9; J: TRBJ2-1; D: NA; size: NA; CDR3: CASSGQGFHEQFF; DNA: TGTGCCAGCAGCGGGCAGGGGTTTCATGAGCAGTTCTTC
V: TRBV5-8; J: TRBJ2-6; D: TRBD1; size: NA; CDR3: CASSWADRAGANVLTF; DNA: TGTGCCAGCAGCTGGGCCGACAGGGCTGGGGCCAACGTCCTGACTTTC
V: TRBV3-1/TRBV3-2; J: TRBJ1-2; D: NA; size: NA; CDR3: CASSQDARGTYGYTF; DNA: TGTGCCAGCAGCCAAGATGCGCGGGGGACGTATGGCTACACCTTC
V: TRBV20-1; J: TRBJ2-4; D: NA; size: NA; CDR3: CSASNRDGKNIQYF; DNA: TGCAGTGCTAGTAACAGGGACGGCAAAAACATTCAGTACTTC
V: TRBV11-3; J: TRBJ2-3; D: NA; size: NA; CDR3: CASSIQTDTQYF; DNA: TGTGCCAGCAGCATTCAGACAGATACGCAGTATTTT
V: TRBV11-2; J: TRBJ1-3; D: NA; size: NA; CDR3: CASSLGTGDAGNTIYF; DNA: TGTGCCAGCAGCTTGGGAACGGGGGACGCGGGAAACACCATATATTTT
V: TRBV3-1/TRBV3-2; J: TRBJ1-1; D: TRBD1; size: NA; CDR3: CASSQGWGQGRTEAFF; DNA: TGTGCCAGCAGCCAAGGCTGGGGACAGGGGAGGACTGAAGCTTTCTTT
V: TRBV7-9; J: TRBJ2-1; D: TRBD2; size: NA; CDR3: CASSFPTSGAYNEQFF; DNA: TGTGCCAGCAGCTTCCCCACTAGCGGGGCCTACAATGAGCAGTTCTTC
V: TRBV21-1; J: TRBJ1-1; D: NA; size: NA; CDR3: CASSKKTGGGMNTEAFF; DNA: TGTGCCAGCAGCAAGAAGACAGGGGGCGGAATGAACACTGAAGCTTTCTTT
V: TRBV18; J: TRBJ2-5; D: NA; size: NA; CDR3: CASSPPLETSAETQYF; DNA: TGTGCCAGCTCACCACCGCTTGAAACCTCCGCGGAGACCCAGTACTTC
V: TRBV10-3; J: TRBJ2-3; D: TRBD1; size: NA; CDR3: CAISAVGTGRADTQYF; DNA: TGTGCCATCAGTGCTGTAGGGACAGGGCGGGCAGATACGCAGTATTTT
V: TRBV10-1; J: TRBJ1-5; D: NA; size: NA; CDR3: CATNQGLGQPQHF; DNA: TGCGCCACTAACCAGGGGTTAGGTCAGCCCCAGCATTTT
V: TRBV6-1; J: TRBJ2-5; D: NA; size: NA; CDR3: CASSEAAGTQYF; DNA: TGTGCCAGCAGTGAAGCGGCTGGGACCCAGTACTTC
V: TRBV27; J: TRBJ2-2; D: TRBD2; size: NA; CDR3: CASSPTSGGANTGELFF; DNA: TGTGCCAGCAGTCCGACTAGCGGGGGGGCGAACACCGGGGAGCTGTTTTTT
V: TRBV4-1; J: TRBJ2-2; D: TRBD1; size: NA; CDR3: CASSQADRDNTGELFF; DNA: TGCGCCAGCAGCCAAGCGGACAGGGATAACACCGGGGAGCTGTTTTTT
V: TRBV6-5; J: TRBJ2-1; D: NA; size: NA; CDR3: CASSYSGGTANEQFF; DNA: TGTGCCAGCAGTTATTCGGGGGGGACAGCGAATGAGCAGTTCTTC
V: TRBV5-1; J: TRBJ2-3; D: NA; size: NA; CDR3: CASRPSTDFSTDTQYF; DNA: TGCGCCAGCCGCCCGTCGACAGACTTTAGCACAGATACGCAGTATTTT
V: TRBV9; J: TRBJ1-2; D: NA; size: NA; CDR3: CASSVGLGPYGYTF; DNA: TGTGCCAGCAGCGTAGGGTTGGGGCCCTATGGCTACACCTTC
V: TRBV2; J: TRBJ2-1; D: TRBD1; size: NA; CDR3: CASVQGSSYNEQFF; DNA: TGTGCCAGCGTACAGGGGAGCTCCTACAATGAGCAGTTCTTC
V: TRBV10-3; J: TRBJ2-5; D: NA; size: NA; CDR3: CAISEGGLGETQYF; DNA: TGTGCCATCAGTGAGGGCGGGTTAGGAGAGACCCAGTACTTC
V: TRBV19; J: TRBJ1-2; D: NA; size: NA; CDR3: CASSAYRDTANYGYTF; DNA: TGTGCCAGTAGTGCATACCGGGACACAGCTAACTATGGCTACACCTTC
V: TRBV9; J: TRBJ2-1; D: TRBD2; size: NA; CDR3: CASSVITSGHNEQFF; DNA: TGTGCCAGCAGCGTAATTACTAGCGGCCACAATGAGCAGTTCTTC
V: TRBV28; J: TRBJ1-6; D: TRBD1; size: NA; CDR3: CASSRQIRDRGRNSPLHF; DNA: TGTGCCAGCAGTCGCCAGATCCGGGACAGGGGTAGGAATTCACCCCTCCACTTT
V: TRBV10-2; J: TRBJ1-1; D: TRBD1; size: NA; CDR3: CASKQGAETEAFF; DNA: TGCGCCAGCAAACAGGGGGCTGAAACTGAAGCTTTCTTT
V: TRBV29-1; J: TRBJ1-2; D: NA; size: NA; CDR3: CSVSEHGYTF; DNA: TGCAGCGTTTCGGAGCATGGCTACACCTTC
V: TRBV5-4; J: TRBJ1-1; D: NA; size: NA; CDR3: CASSSPRSGGANTEAFF; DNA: TGTGCCAGCAGCTCCCCCCGGTCGGGGGGCGCGAACACTGAAGCTTTCTTT
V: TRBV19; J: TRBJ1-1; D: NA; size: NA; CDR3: CASSIGGSLNTEAFF; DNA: TGTGCCAGTAGTATTGGGGGCAGTCTGAACACTGAAGCTTTCTTT
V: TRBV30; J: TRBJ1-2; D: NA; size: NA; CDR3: CAWRSGARGYTF; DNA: TGTGCCTGGAGGAGTGGGGCGCGGGGCTACACCTTC
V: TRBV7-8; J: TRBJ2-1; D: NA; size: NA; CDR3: CASSLAVPGFSYNEQFF; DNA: TGTGCCAGCAGCTTAGCGGTCCCCGGGTTCTCCTACAATGAGCAGTTCTTC
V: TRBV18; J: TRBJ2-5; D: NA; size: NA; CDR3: CASSPLQVGETQYF; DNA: TGTGCCAGCTCACCACTCCAGGTTGGAGAGACCCAGTACTTC
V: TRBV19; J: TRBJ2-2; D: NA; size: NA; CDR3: CASSINRNLDTGELFF; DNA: TGTGCCAGTAGTATAAACAGGAATCTCGACACCGGGGAGCTGTTTTTT
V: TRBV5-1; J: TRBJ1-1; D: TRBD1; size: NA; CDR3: CASSQGTAEAFF; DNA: TGCGCCAGCAGCCAGGGGACAGCTGAAGCTTTCTTT
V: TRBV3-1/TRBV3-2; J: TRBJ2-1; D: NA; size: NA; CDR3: CASSQALNRVVNEQFF; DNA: TGTGCCAGCAGCCAAGCTCTCAACAGGGTTGTCAATGAGCAGTTCTTC